The clone carrying this TCR beta chain was seen once. The antigen is undetermined. Sequencing used immunoSEQ multiplex PCR; TCRdb keeps in-frame clones, though not all of them. The sample contains around 250,000 clones, about 90% of which appear only once. The data belong to a study of cytomegalovirus exposure and HLA in healthy donors. Background on the study: The 120 validation repertoires were produced on the same platform as the 670 or so repertoires of the first cohort. This was reported in a later analysis.

Whole-study findings and limits: For most TCR sequences rarity was the rule, although some public TCRs occurred in many donors. High sensitivity and specificity were reportedly achieved when the classifier diagnosed cytomegalovirus status. Subsequent analysis found a tendency for first-cohort TCR clusters to co-occur within the 95 to 150 validation repertoires.

The specimen sequenced was PBMCs. The sequence came from a woman younger than 35 in good health and CMV-seronegative.

CDR3 amino acids: CASSQVTGPAYEQYF. CDR3 nucleotides: TGCGCCAGCAGCCAAGTAACAGGGCCTGCCTACGAGCAGTACTTC. The rearrangement joins TRBV4-3 to TRBJ2-7; maybe TRBD1 (6 bases). Germline CDR1 LGHNA, CDR2 YSLEER. V was trimmed by 1 base and J by 2 bases, leaving 12 bases between them. There are 15 residues in the CDR3.